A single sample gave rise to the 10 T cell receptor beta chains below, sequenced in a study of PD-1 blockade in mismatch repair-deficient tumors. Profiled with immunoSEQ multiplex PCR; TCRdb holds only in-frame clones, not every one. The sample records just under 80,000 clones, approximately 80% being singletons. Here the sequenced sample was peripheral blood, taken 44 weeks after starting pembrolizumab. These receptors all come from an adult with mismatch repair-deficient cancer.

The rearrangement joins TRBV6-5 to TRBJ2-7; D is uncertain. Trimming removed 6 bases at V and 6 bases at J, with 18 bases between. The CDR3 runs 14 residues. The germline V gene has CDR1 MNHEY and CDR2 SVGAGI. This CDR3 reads CASRPGVVTGEQYF. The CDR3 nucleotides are TGTGCCAGCAGGCCCGGAGTTGTAACCGGCGAGCAGTACTTC.

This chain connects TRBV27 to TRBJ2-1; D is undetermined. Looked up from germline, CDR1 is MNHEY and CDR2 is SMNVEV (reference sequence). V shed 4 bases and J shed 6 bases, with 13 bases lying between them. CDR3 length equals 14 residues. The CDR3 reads CASSSPPTVNEQFF. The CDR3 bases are TGTGCCAGCAGTTCCCCCCCCACGGTCAATGAGCAGTTCTTC.

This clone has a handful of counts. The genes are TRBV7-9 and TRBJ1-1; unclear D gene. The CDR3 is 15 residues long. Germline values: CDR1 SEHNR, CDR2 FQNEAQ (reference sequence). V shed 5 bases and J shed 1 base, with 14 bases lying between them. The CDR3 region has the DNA TGTGCCAGCAGCCCCGAACGTCAGTCGAACACTGAAGCTTTCTTT. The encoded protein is CASSPERQSNTEAFF.

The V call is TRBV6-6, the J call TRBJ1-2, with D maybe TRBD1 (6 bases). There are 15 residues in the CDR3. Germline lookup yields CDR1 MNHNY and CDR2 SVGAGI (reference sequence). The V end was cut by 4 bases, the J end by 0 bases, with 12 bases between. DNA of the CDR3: TGTGCCAGCAGTTCTTGGGACACCGCTAACTATGGCTACACCTTC. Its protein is CASSSWDTANYGYTF.

DNA of the CDR3: TGTGCCAGCAGCTTAGAGTATACCGGGGAGCTGTTTTTT. It yields the protein CASSLEYTGELFF. V and J are TRBV13 and TRBJ2-2; D ambiguous. V lost 1 base to trimming and J lost 5 bases, with 5 bases between them. CDR1 and CDR2 from the germline V gene are PRHDT and FYEKMQ (reference sequence). The length of the CDR3 is 13 residues. Combining the CDR3 with reference TRBV13 and TRBJ2-2 gives the whole variable domain AAGVIQSPRHLIKEKRETATLKCYPIPRHDTVYWYQQGPGQDPQFLISFYEKMQSDKGSIPDRFSAQQFSDYHSELNMSSLELGDSALYFCASSLEYTGELFFGEGSRLTVL.

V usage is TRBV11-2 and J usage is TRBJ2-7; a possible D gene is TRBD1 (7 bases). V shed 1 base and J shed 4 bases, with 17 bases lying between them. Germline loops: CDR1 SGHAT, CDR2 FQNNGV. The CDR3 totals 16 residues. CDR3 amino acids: CASSLAPGQSGYEQYF. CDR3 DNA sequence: TGTGCCAGCAGCTTAGCCCCGGGACAGAGCGGGTACGAGCAGTACTTC.

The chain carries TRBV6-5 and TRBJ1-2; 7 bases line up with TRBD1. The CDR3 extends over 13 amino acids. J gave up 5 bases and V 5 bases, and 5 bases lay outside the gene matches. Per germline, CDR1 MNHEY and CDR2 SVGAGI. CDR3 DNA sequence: TGTGCCAGCAGTCCTCAGGGGGATTATGGCTACACCTTC. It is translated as CASSPQGDYGYTF.

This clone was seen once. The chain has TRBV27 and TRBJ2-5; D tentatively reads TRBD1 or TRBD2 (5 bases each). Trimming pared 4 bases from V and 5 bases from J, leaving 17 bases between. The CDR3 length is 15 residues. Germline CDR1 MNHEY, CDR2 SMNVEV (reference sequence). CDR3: CASSSPGRLGETQYF. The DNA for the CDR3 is TGTGCCAGCAGTTCCCCGGGACGGCTGGGGGAGACCCAGTACTTC.

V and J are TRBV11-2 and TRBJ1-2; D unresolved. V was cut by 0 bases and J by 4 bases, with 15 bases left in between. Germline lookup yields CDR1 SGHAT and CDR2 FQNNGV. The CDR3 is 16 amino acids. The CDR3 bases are TGTGCCAGCAGCTTAGATCGGCAGATGGTGTCCTATGGCTACACCTTC. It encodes CASSLDRQMVSYGYTF. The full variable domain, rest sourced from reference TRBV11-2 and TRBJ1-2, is EAGVAQSPRYKIIEKRQSVAFWCNPISGHATLYWYQQILGQGPKLLIQFQNNGVVDDSQLPKDRFSAERLKGVDSTLKIQPAKLEDSAVYLCASSLDRQMVSYGYTFGSGTRLTVV.

The CDR3 DNA reads as TGTGCCAGCAGTGAATCCTACCACGAGCAGTACTTC. It encodes CASSESYHEQYF. The gene calls are TRBV6-1 and TRBJ2-7; D remains unclear. From germline, CDR1 is MNHNS and CDR2 SASEGT. This CDR3 region has 12 residues. Trimming removed 2 bases at V and 5 bases at J, with 7 bases between.